A single sample is the source of the 14 T cell receptor beta chains below, sequenced in a study of T cells in Graves' hyperthyroidism and ophthalmopathy. There were TCR beta CDR3 regions amplified from RNA transcripts. TCR CDR3 regions were first amplified by RT-PCR with HTBI primers. A single record per CDR3 protein comes from TCRdb applying MiXCR to the multiplex PCR reads. The sample carries hundreds of thousands of distinct CDR3 sequences, 15% to 20% recorded once. Input material: blood. These receptors originate from a woman aged 25 to 45 with Graves' hyperthyroidism.

The chain is built from TRBV28 and TRBJ2-1; D is possibly TRBD1 (6 bases). Per germline, CDR1 MDHEN and CDR2 SYDVKM. Trimming left V 5 bases short and J 7 bases short, with 18 bases between. The CDR3 is 15 amino acids. As DNA, the CDR3 is TGTGCCAGCAGTCCACCAGGGGTGGTATTAAATGAGCAGTTCTTC. Protein sequence: CASSPPGVVLNEQFF.

This clonotype has only a few counts. V usage is TRBV6-1 and J usage is TRBJ2-7; D gene ambiguous. Trimming removed 5 bases at V and 5 bases at J, with 19 bases between. CDR1 MNHNS and CDR2 SASEGT come from the germline V gene. The CDR3 has 15 amino acids. This CDR3 is CASSLAGQVNHEQYF. Written as DNA, the CDR3 is TGTGCCAGCAGTTTGGCTGGGCAGGTTAACCACGAGCAGTACTTC.

This clonotype has a count of ten or more. The gene calls are TRBV5-6 and TRBJ2-1; 10 bases map to TRBD2. With V trimmed by 2 bases and J by 5 bases, 13 bases remained unmatched. CDR3 length: 18 amino acids. Germline V gene sequence: CDR1 SGHDT, CDR2 YYEEEE. This chain's CDR3 is CASSFFAAGGPLDNEQFF. In DNA form, the CDR3 reads TGTGCCAGCAGCTTCTTTGCAGCGGGAGGGCCACTAGACAATGAGCAGTTCTTC. Full variable domain (missing parts from reference TRBV5-6 and TRBJ2-1): DAGVTQSPTHLIKTRGQQVTLRCSPKSGHDTVSWYQQALGQGPQFIFQYYEEEERQRGNFPDRFSGHQFPNYSSELNVNALLLGDSALYLCASSFFAAGGPLDNEQFFGPGTRLTVL.

The V call is TRBV13, the J call TRBJ1-2, with a weak D call TRBD1 (5 bases). The V and J ends lost 0 bases and 4 bases respectively, with 12 bases between them. Germline assignment: CDR1 PRHDT and CDR2 FYEKMQ (reference sequence). This CDR3 comprises 15 residues. The CDR3 region is CASSLGAQGLYGYTF. The CDR3 coding sequence is TGTGCCAGCAGCTTAGGCGCCCAGGGCCTCTATGGCTACACCTTC.

The V and J genes are TRBV19 and TRBJ2-3, with TRBD2 matching over 10 bases. The CDR3 has 15 residues. V shed 5 bases and J 5 bases; nucleotides not matched to a gene: 7. Germline values: CDR1 LNHDA, CDR2 SQIVND (reference sequence). CDR3 loop: CASSDLAGVEDTQYF. In DNA, the CDR3 is TGTGCCAGTAGTGATCTAGCGGGAGTCGAAGATACGCAGTATTTT.

The chain has TRBV12-3 or TRBV12-4 and TRBJ2-1; 8 nucleotides align to TRBD2. With 4 bases clipped from V and 13 bases from J, the junction kept 18 bases outside the gene matches. The CDR3 is made up of 16 amino acids. CDR3 protein: CASSSYSGMGERGQFF. The CDR3 DNA sequence: TGTGCCAGCAGTTCATATAGCGGGATGGGGGAAAGGGGCCAGTTCTTC.

This clonotype has a count of ten or more. This chain uses TRBV12-3 or TRBV12-4 with TRBJ2-5; 8 nucleotides line up with TRBD1. V was clipped by 6 bases and J by 4 bases; unmatched bases: 16. This CDR3 is built from 17 residues. CDR3 sequence: CASSLALLTGGGETQYF. As DNA, the CDR3 is TGTGCCAGCAGCTTGGCGCTCCTCACAGGGGGAGGAGAGACCCAGTACTTC.

This clonotype showed up just a few times. The rearrangement links TRBV7-2 to TRBJ2-1; a weak D match, TRBD1 (6 bases). CDR1 SGHTA and CDR2 FQGNSA come from the germline V gene. Trimming removed 5 bases at V and 2 bases at J, with 10 bases between. The CDR3 totals 14 residues. CDR3 in DNA: TGTGCCAGCAGCCCCCGACAGGCCTACAATGAGCAGTTCTTC. Translation gives CASSPRQAYNEQFF.

There are many counts of this clonotype. This rearrangement joins TRBV30 to TRBJ2-7, with a tentative D call TRBD2 (6 bases). This CDR3 is 12 amino acids long. Per germline, CDR1 GTSNPN and CDR2 SVGIG (reference sequence). V was cut by 2 bases and J by 6 bases, with 11 bases left in between. CDR3: CAWSSIGGEQYF. Written as DNA, the CDR3 is TGTGCCTGGAGTTCAATCGGGGGCGAGCAGTACTTC.

Ten or more counts support this clonotype. The chain carries TRBV28 and TRBJ2-1; D possibly uses TRBD1 or TRBD2 (6 bases each). The germline V gene has CDR1 MDHEN and CDR2 SYDVKM. This CDR3 comprises 15 residues. Trimming took off 6 bases at V and 1 base at J, with 13 bases between the two ends. This chain's CDR3 is CASSHRDSSYNEQFF. CDR3 nucleotides: TGTGCCAGCAGCCACAGGGACTCATCCTACAATGAGCAGTTCTTC.

The table lists this clonotype with a few counts. This sequence joins TRBV7-9 and TRBJ2-3; D possibly corresponds to TRBD2 (6 bases). Trimming took 3 bases from V and 4 from J, leaving 17 bases between them. The CDR3 is 16 amino acids. The germline gives CDR1 SEHNR, CDR2 FQNEAQ (reference sequence). CDR3 nucleotides: TGTGCCAGCAGCTTTCTTGCGGACGGAGGGGCAGATACGCAGTATTTT. The encoded protein is CASSFLADGGADTQYF.

This clonotype has a count of ten or more. The genes are TRBV27 and TRBJ2-1; 13 bases align to TRBD2. V was pared by 5 bases and J by 6 bases, with 4 bases of the junction left unmatched. Germline V gene data show CDR1 as MNHEY and CDR2 as SMNVEV (reference sequence). The CDR3 runs to 15 residues. CDR3: CASSVLAGGFNEQFF. The CDR3 coding sequence is TGTGCCAGCAGTGTACTAGCGGGAGGGTTCAATGAGCAGTTCTTC.

Many counts were recorded for this clonotype. The CDR3 DNA follows: TGTGCCAGCAGCCAAGCACTAGCGGGGGCCTCCTCCTACGAGCAGTACTTC. It is translated as CASSQALAGASSYEQYF. The rearrangement links TRBV3-1 to TRBJ2-7; 11 bases fit TRBD2. V shed 1 base and J 0 bases; nucleotides not matched to a gene: 5. This CDR3 is 17 amino acids long. Germline CDR1 is LGHDT and CDR2 is YNNKEL (reference sequence).

This clonotype occurred many times. The rearrangement uses TRBV30 and TRBJ1-1; D possibly corresponds to TRBD1 (5 bases). Germline V lookup: CDR1 GTSNPN, CDR2 SVGIG (reference sequence). The V end was cut by 0 bases, the J end by 10 bases, with 12 bases between. CDR3 size: 12 residues. CDR3 sequence: CAWSVVGGTAFF. Here the CDR3 DNA reads TGTGCCTGGAGTGTAGTTGGGGGGACAGCTTTCTTT.